The T cell receptor beta chain described here comes from a study of identical twins (TCRdb year 2016). A note on the overall study: To test whether fetal clonotypes persist, the study used deep sequencing on TCR alpha and beta repertoires from monozygotic twins, unrelated adults of various ages, and cord blood. To rule out contamination, replicate twin experiments were performed at different times with different library preparation protocols.

Every donor in the study was a healthy Caucasian. The twin cohort consisted of three pairs of female monozygotic twins, all aged roughly 18 to 30 years. The RNA used for TCR libraries was isolated from peripheral blood mononuclear cells. With respect to this clonotype: No cognate antigen has been identified for it. No base qualities exist here, and no much larger clone lies one base off it.

What the study reported, not specific to this receptor: Invariant T cells such as MAIT and iNKT could partly confound zero-insertion analyses, although diverse VJ usage argued against such confounding for most clonotypes. Fewer insertions were carried by abundant cord blood beta clonotypes; a weaker similar trend was observed in young adult naive repertoires, while no such trend was observed in memory repertoires. Compared with coincidental sharing between unrelated individuals, out-of-frame TCR alpha sequences shared between twins had an excess of sequences with low generation probability. A weaker excess of twin sharing was found in beta out-of-frame sequences because the signal-to-noise ratio was lowered by fewer shared sequences. Conclusions relied on cross-sectional statistical analysis, since the same donors could not be followed over many years. In monozygotic twins, out-of-frame TCR alpha sharing was systematically underestimated by recombination models, although the models agreed with sharing between unrelated individuals.

Preparation of the library involved 5' RACE. Sequencing relied on an Illumina HiSeq 2000. Template switching introduced a universal primer binding site; the final cDNA contained a unique molecular identifier, enabling accurate counting of TCR cDNA molecules. First-strand cDNA for TCR alpha and beta chains was synthesized from specific primers in the conserved constant-segment region. To control for contamination, each cDNA library was double barcoded with a SMART-Mk sample barcode plus Illumina barcodes. TruSeq adapter sequences, together with Illumina sample barcodes, were added in two successive PCR steps. TCR alpha and beta cDNA libraries were sequenced on the Illumina HiSeq platform with custom primers. The authors' analysis ran thus. MiGEC processed the raw reads to extract unique molecular identifiers, while MiXCR was used to determine the CDR3 positions. Recombination models were inferred per individual with the repgenHMM and IGoR tools using an EM algorithm. The analysis of shared clonotypes was done with the tcR package in R, with sharing normalized by the product of cloneset sizes. To study raw recombination free of thymic and clonal selection effects, out-of-frame nonproductive sequences were analyzed. TCRdb reran the public reads through fastp at Q25 and MiXCR, keeping productive beta chains. Each record represents a unique CDR3 protein, reported with the most common genes and DNA among its rows. What appears here as the V and J calls and clone size reflects TCRdb's work, not the paper's. The sample table contains roughly 750,000 distinct CDR3 sequences; only one count was recorded for around 20% of them. Clones ranked in the top ten supply about 4.5% of the sample.

The data were also submitted as part of a second study, on T cells expressing NK-cell markers. As that second paper reports: Three sorted T-cell subsets (CD3+CD56+NKG2C+, CD3+CD56+NKG2C- and CD3+CD56-NKG2C+) from under 10 donors had their TCR beta-chain repertoires profiled. Seven of the eight sequenced donors were HCMV-seropositive and one was HCMV-seronegative. To restrict sorting to alphabetaTCR-expressing T cells, an anti-gammadeltaTCR antibody was added in several experiments. In six or seven donors, the dominant CD3+CD56+NKG2C+ clonotypes ranked among the top 10 CD8+ clonotypes, making up about 1.0-7.5% of CD8+ T cells. Those dominant clonotypes were again the most abundant among CD3+CD56-NKG2C+ cells in a few donors, at about 28.3-60.1%. It remained unclear whether the expanded NKG2C-expressing T cell clones were specific for HCMV antigens. All eight donors whose samples were sequenced were randomly selected healthy volunteers, three of them men and five women. HCMV serostatus was determined by detecting HCMV-specific IgG in serum with a commercial ELISA kit. For about 6 donors, bulk peripheral blood T-cell repertoires were additionally sequenced from unsorted PBMC. Reads were demultiplexed and grouped by UMI with MIGEC, and clonotypes were assembled and quantified with MiTCR. Only TCR cDNA sequences supported by at least two reads were kept to exclude erroneous sequences. The tcR package was used for downstream repertoire analysis, and clonotypes were matched between fractions using CDR3 nucleotide sequence together with V segment. VDJmatch was used to annotate antigen specificity against VDJdb, with one amino acid substitution in CDR3 allowed.

The sample consisted of PBMCs. The TCR comes from a woman younger than 30 in good health.

CDR3 protein: CASSPRTGTGIYGYTF. DNA sequence: TGTGCCAGCAGCCCGCGAACCGGGACAGGAATCTATGGCTACACCTTC. Recombination joined TRBV5-6 with TRBJ1-2; 8 middle bases align to TRBD1. CDR1 SGHDT and CDR2 YYEEEE are derived from the germline V gene. The CDR3, from cysteine to phenylalanine, totals 16 residues. Just CDR3 DNA is preserved here, 48 bases in frame from base 1. V lost 4 bases and J lost 4 bases, and the count of bases not matched to a germline gene is 12.